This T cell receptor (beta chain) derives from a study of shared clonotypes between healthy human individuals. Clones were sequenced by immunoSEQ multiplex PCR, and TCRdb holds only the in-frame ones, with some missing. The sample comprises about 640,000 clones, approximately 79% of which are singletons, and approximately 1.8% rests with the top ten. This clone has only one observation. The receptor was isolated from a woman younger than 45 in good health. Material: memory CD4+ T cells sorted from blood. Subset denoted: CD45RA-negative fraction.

CDR3 sequence (DNA): TGTGCCAGCTCACCGGGAGTCTCGGTCGGGGGCAATCAGCCCCAGCATTTT. Translated: CASSPGVSVGGNQPQHF. V gene TRBV18 combines with J gene TRBJ1-5; D remains unclear. CDR1 is KGHSH and CDR2 is LQKENI in the germline V gene. The ends were cut back, 3 bases at V and 2 bases at J, with 17 bases in the middle. The CDR3 runs 17 residues.